This TCR beta chain was sequenced for a study of cytomegalovirus exposure and HLA in healthy donors. V gave up 1 base and J gave up 7 bases, with 14 bases separating them. This CDR3 comprises 15 residues. The germline V gene has CDR1 GTSNPN and CDR2 SVGIG (reference sequence). Researchers ran the PCR with 60 Vbeta and 13 Jbeta primers. Generated by immunoSEQ multiplex PCR, the TCRdb table keeps only in-frame clones and is missing some. Of over 150,000 clones detected, roughly 80% appear once; the ten largest clones hold roughly 9%. This receptor was taken from a man between 18 and 29 years old in good health and CMV-seropositive. Sequencing was performed on PBMCs. The chain uses TRBV30 and TRBJ1-6, with D possibly matching TRBD1 (5 bases). For the CDR3, the DNA is TGTGCCTGGAGTGCGCTTGGGGGGGAGAATTCACCCCTCCACTTT. Its protein product is CAWSALGGENSPLHF.